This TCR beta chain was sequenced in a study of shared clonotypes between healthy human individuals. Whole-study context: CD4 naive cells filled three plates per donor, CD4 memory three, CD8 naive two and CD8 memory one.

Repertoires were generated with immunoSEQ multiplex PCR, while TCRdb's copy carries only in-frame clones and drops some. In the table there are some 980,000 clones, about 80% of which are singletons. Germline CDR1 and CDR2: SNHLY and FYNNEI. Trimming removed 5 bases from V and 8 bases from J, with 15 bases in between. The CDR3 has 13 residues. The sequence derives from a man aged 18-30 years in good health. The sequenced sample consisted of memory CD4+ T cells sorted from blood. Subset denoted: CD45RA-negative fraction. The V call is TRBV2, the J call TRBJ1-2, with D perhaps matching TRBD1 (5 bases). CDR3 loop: CASSWSGRDGYTF. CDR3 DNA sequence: TGTGCCAGCAGTTGGTCAGGGAGGGACGGCTACACCTTC.